This TCR beta chain derives from a study of Ad26.COV2.S vaccination and SARS-CoV-2 variants. The CDR3 totals 16 residues. The V gene's germline CDR1 is MNHEY and CDR2 SVGEGT. Trimming took off 4 bases at V and 1 base at J, with 16 bases between the two ends. The method was immunoSEQ multiplex PCR; TCRdb's version includes in-frame clones alone and lacks a portion of them. The sample has about 220,000 clones, approximately 90% seen once. General study findings and limits: People who got the vaccine or the placebo had similar non-spike TCR breadth.

Sample treatment: about 20 received Ad26.COV2.S at low or high dose, single or two shots; five or six received placebo; per-sample allocation not given. The study sampled participants on day 63 after the first vaccine or placebo injection. Boston provided a donor who was an adult aged 18-55 years. Comment on this clone: No antigen is known for it.

The chain is built from TRBV6-2 or TRBV6-3 and TRBJ1-2, with a weak D call TRBD1 (6 bases). This specimen consisted of peripheral blood, obtained in a trial of Ad26.COV2.S vaccine versus placebo. This sequence was found in a person aged 18 to 65 who received the Ad26.COV2.S COVID-19 vaccine or a placebo. The CDR3 is CASSWVPDRRNYGYTF. The CDR3 DNA sequence: TGTGCCAGCAGTTGGGTCCCGGACAGACGTAACTATGGCTACACCTTC.